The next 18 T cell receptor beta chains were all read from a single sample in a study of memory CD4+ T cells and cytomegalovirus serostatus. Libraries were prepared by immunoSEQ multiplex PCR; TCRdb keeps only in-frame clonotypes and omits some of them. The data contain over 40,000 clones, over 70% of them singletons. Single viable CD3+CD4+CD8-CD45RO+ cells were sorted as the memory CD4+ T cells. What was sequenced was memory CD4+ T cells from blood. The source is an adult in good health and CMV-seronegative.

CDR3 region: CASTTGIKETQYF. CDR3 in DNA: TGTGCCAGCACCACGGGGATAAAAGAGACCCAGTACTTC. The chain carries TRBV5-6 and TRBJ2-5, with D perhaps matching TRBD2 (5 bases). This CDR3 contains 13 residues. The germline V gene has CDR1 SGHDT and CDR2 YYEEEE. V shed 6 bases and J shed 3 bases, with 12 bases lying between them.

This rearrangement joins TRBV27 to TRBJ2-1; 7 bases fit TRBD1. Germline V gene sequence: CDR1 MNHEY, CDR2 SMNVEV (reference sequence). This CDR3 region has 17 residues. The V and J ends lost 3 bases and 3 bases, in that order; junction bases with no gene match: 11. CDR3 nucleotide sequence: TGTGCCAGCAGTTTCCGCCCCGACAGGGACAACTACAATGAGCAGTTCTTC. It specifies CASSFRPDRDNYNEQFF.

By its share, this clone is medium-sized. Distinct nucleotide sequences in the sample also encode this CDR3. The CDR3 loop reads CASSGQGNYGYTF. Here the CDR3 DNA reads TGTGCCAGCAGCGGACAGGGCAACTATGGCTACACCTTC. This chain joins TRBV2 and TRBJ1-2, with 8 bases aligning to TRBD1. The germline V gene encodes CDR1 SNHLY and CDR2 FYNNEI. The CDR3 totals 13 residues. Trimming removed 6 bases from V and 2 bases from J; junction bases left unmatched: 2.

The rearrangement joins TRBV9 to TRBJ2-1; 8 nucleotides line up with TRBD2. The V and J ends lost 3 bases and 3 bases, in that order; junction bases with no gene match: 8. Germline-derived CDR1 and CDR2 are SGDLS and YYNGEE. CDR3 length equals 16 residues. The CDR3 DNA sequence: TGTGCCAGCAGCGCCAGGGTACTAGCGGACTACAATGAGCAGTTCTTC. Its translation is CASSARVLADYNEQFF.

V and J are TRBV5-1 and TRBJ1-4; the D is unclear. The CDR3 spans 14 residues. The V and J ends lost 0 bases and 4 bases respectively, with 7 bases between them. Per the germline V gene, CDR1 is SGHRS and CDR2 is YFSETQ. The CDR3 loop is CASSLAGRNEKLFF. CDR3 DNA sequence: TGCGCCAGCAGCTTGGCAGGTCGTAATGAAAAACTGTTTTTT.

The CDR3 reads CATSRGTSYEQYF. For the CDR3, the DNA is TGTGCCACCAGCAGAGGGACCTCCTACGAGCAGTACTTC. The chain couples TRBV15 to TRBJ2-7; no clear D gene. Germline loops: CDR1 LNHNV, CDR2 YYDKDF (reference sequence). Trimming removed 1 base at V and 0 bases at J, with 4 bases between. This CDR3 comprises 13 residues.

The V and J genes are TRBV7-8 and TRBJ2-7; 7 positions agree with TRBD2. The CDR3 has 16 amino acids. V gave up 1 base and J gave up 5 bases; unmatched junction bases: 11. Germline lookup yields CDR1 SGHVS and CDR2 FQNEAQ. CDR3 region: CASSLELRGKFHEQYF. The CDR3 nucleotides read TGTGCCAGCAGCTTAGAGTTGCGGGGGAAGTTTCACGAGCAGTACTTC.

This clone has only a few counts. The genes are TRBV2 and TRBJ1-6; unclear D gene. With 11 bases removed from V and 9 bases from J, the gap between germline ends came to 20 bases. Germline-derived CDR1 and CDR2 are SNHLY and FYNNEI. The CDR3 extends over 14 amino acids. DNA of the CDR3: TGTGCCGGTCTGGCGGCCCGAGGAGGTTCACCCCTCCACTTT. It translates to CAGLAARGGSPLHF.

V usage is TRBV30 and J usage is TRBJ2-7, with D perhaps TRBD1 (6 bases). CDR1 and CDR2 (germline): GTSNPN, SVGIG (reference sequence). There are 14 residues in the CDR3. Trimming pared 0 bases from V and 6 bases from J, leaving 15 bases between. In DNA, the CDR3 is TGTGCCTGGAGTGTTCCCCCTCAGGGGTTCGAGCAGTACTTC. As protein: CAWSVPPQGFEQYF.

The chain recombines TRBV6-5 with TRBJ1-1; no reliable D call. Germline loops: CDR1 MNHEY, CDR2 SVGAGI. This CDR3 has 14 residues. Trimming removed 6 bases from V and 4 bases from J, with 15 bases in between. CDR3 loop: CASRTLAGGTEAFF. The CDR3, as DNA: TGTGCCAGCAGAACCCTAGCTGGCGGCACTGAAGCTTTCTTT.

The CDR3 bases are TGTGCCTTAAGCAGGGGATACGAGCAGTACTTC. Translation gives CALSRGYEQYF. V usage is TRBV30 and J usage is TRBJ2-5; D perhaps matches TRBD1 (6 bases). The closer fit of TRBJ2-7 to the DNA end suggests the J call may be wrong. Germline loops: CDR1 GTSNPN, CDR2 SVGIG (reference sequence). The CDR3 contains 11 residues.

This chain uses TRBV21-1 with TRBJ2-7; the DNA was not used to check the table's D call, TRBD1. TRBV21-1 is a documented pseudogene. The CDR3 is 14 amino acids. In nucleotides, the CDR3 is TGTGCCCCCCAGGGCACAGGGACCTCCTACGAGCAGTACTTC. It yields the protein CAPQGTGTSYEQYF.

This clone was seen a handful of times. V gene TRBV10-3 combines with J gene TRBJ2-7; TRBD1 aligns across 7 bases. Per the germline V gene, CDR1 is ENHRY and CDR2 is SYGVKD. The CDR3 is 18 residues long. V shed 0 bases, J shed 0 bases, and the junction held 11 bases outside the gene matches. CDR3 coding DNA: TGTGCCATCAGTGAGTCAGGGACAGTAGGCCCCCTCTCCTACGAGCAGTACTTC. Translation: CAISESGTVGPLSYEQYF.

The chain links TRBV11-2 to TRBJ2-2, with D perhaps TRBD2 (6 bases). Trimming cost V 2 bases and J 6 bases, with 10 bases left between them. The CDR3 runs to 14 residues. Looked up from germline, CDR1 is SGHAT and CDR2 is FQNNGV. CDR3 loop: CASSLLREAGELFF. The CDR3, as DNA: TGTGCCAGCAGCTTACTCAGGGAGGCCGGGGAGCTGTTTTTT.

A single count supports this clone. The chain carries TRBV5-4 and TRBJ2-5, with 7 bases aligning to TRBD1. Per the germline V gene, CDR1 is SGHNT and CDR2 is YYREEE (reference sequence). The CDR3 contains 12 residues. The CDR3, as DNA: TGTGCTACTGGGACAGCTCAAGAGACCCAGTACTTC. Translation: CATGTAQETQYF.

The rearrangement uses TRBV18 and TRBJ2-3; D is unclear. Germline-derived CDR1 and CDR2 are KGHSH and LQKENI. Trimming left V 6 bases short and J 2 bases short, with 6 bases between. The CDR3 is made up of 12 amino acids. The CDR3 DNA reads TGTGCCAGCTCCACCCCCACAGATACGCAGTATTTT. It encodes CASSTPTDTQYF.

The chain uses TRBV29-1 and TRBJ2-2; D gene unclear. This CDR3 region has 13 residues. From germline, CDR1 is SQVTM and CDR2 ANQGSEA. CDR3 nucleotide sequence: TGCAGACGGGTTCTCCCTGGGACCGGGGAGCTGTTTTTT. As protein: CRRVLPGTGELFF.

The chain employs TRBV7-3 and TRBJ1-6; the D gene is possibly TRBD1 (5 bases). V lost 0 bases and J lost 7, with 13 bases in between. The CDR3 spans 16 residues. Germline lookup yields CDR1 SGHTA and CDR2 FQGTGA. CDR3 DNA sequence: TGTGCCAGCAGCTTAACTCGTCTCAGGGAGAATTCACCCCTCCACTTT. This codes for CASSLTRLRENSPLHF.